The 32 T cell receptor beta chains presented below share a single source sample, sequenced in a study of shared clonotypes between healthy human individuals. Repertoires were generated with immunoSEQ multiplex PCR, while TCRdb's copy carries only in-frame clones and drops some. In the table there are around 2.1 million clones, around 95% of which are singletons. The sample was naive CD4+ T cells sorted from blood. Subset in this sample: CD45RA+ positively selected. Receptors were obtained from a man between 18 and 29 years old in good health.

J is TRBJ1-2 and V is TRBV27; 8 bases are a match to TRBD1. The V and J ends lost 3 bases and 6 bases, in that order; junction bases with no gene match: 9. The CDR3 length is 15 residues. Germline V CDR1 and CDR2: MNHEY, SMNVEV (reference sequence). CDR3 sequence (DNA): TGTGCCAGCAGTTTTTATCGGACAGGGTTGGATGGCTACACCTTC. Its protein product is CASSFYRTGLDGYTF.

The DNA of the CDR3 is TGCGCCAGCAGCTTGGAAACTAGCGGGAGAGAGACCCAGTACTTC. Translation gives CASSLETSGRETQYF. The J gene is TRBJ2-5, the V gene TRBV5-1, with 11 bases matching TRBD2. The CDR3 length is 15 residues. Germline lookup yields CDR1 SGHRS and CDR2 YFSETQ. The V segment lost 0 bases and the J segment 4 bases; nucleotides outside the gene matches: 2.

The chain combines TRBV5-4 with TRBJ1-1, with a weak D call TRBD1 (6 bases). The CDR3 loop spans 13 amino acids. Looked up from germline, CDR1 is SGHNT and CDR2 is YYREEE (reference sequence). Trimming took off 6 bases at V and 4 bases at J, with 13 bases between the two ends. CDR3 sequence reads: CASTRAGATEAFF. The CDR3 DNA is TGTGCCAGCACTCGGGCAGGGGCCACTGAAGCTTTCTTT.

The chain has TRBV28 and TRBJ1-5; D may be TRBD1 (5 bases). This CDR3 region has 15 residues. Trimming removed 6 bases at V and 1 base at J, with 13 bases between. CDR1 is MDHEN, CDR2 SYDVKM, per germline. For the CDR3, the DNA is TGTGCCAGCAGCAACCTAGGGGAGAGCAATCAGCCCCAGCATTTT. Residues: CASSNLGESNQPQHF.

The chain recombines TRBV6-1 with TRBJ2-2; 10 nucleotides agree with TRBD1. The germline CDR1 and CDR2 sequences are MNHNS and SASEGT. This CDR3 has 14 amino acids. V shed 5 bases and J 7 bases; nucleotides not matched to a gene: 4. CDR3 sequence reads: CASSLTGGIGELFF. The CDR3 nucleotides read TGTGCCAGCAGTTTGACAGGGGGCATCGGGGAGCTGTTTTTT.

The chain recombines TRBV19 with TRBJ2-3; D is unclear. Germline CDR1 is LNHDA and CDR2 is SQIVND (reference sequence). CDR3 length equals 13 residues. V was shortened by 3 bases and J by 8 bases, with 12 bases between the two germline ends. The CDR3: CASSMSETGTQYF. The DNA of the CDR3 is TGTGCCAGTAGTATGTCCGAGACTGGTACGCAGTATTTT. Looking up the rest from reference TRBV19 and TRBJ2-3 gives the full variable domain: DGGITQSPKYLFRKEGQNVTLSCEQNLNHDAMYWYRQDPGQGLRLIYYSQIVNDFQKGDIAEGYSVSREKKESFPLTVTSAQKNPTAFYLCASSMSETGTQYFGPGTRLTVL.

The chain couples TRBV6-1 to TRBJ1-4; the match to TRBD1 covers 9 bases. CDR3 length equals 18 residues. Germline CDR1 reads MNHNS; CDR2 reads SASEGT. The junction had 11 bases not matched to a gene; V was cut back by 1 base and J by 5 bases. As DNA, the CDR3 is TGTGCCAGCAGTGAAGGCCCGGGACAGGGTATGATAAATGAAAAACTGTTTTTT. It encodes CASSEGPGQGMINEKLFF.

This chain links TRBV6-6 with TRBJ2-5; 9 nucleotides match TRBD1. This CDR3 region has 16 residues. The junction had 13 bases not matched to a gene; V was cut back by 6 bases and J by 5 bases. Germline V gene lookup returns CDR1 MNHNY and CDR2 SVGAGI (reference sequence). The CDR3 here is CASSPQGQGKSETQYF. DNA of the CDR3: TGTGCCAGCAGCCCGCAGGGACAGGGCAAATCTGAGACCCAGTACTTC.

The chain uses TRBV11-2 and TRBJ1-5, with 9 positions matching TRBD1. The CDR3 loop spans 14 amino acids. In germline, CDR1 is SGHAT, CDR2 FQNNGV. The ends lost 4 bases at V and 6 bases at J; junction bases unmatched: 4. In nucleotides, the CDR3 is TGTGCCAGCAGCTCAGGGACAGGGAGTCAGCCCCAGCATTTT. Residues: CASSSGTGSQPQHF.

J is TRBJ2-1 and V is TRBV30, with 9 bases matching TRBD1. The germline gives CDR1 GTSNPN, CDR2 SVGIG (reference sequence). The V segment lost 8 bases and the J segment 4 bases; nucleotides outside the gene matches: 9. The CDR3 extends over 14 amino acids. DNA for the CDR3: TGTGCCGGGGGTACAGGGGGCGCTTACAATGAGCAGTTCTTC. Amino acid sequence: CAGGTGGAYNEQFF.

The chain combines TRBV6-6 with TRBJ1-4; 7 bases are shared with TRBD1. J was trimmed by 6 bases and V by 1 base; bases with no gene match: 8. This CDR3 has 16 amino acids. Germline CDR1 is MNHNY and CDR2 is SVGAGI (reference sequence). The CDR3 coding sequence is TGTGCCAGCAGTTACTTCAATCCGGGACAGCATGAAAAACTGTTTTTT. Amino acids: CASSYFNPGQHEKLFF.

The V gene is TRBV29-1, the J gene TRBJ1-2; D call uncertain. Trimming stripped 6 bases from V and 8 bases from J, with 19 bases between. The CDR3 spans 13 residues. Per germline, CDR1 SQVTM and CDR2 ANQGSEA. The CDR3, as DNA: TGCAGCGTCGATAAAATGGCGGGGATAGGCTACACCTTC. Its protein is CSVDKMAGIGYTF.

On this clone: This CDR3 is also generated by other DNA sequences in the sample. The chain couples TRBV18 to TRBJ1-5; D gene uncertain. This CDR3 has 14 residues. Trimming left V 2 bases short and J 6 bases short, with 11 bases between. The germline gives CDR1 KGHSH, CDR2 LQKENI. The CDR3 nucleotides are TGTGCCAGCTCACCAGAGGGAGTAGGTCAGCCCCAGCATTTT. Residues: CASSPEGVGQPQHF.

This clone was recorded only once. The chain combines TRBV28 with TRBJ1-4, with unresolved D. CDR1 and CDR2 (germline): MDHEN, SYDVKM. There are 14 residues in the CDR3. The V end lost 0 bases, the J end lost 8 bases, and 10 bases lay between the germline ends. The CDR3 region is CASSLWGAGEKLFF. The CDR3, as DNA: TGTGCCAGCAGTTTATGGGGCGCGGGGGAAAAACTGTTTTTT.

CDR3 sequence: CASTGTSGGARETQYF. For the CDR3, the DNA is TGTGCCAGTACCGGGACTAGCGGGGGGGCCCGGGAGACCCAGTACTTC. V and J are TRBV19 and TRBJ2-5; 16 positions agree with TRBD2. The germline V gene encodes CDR1 LNHDA and CDR2 SQIVND (reference sequence). After removal of 7 bases from V and 5 bases from J, the junction contained 7 bases not matched to a gene. The CDR3 extends over 16 amino acids.

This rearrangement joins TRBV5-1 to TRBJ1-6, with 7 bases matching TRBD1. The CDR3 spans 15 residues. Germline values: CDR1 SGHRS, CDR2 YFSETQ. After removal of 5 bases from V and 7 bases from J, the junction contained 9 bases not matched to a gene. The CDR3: CASSSYRDRNSPLHF. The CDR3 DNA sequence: TGCGCCAGCAGTTCCTACCGGGACAGAAATTCACCCCTCCACTTT. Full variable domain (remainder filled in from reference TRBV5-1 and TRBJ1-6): KAGVTQTPRYLIKTRGQQVTLSCSPISGHRSVSWYQQTPGQGLQFLFEYFSETQRNKGNFPGRFSGRQFSNSRSEMNVSTLELGDSALYLCASSSYRDRNSPLHFGNGTRLTVT.

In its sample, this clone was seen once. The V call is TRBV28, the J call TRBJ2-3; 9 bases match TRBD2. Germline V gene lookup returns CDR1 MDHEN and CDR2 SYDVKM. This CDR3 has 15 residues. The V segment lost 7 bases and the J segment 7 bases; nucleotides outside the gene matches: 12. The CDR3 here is CASTPGAGGPHTQYF. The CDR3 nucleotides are TGTGCCAGCACTCCGGGGGCGGGGGGGCCACATACGCAGTATTTT.

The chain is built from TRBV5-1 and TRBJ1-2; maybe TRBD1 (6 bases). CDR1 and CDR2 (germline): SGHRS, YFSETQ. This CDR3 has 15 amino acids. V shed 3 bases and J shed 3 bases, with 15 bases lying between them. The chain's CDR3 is CASSSQQGSHYGYTF. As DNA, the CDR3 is TGCGCCAGCAGCTCCCAACAGGGATCTCACTATGGCTACACCTTC.

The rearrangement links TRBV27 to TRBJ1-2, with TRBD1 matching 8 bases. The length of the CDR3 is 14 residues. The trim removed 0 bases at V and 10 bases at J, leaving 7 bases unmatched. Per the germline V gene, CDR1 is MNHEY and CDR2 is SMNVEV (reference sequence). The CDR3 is CASSLSTGAPVYTF. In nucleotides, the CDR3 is TGTGCCAGCAGTTTATCGACAGGGGCGCCGGTCTACACCTTC.

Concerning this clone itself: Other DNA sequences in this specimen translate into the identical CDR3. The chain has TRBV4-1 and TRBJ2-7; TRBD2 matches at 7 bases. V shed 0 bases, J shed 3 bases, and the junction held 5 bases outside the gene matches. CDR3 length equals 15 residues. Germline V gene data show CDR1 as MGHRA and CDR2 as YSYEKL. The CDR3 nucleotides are TGCGCCAGCAGCCAAGACCAGCGGGGTTTCTACGAGCAGTACTTC. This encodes CASSQDQRGFYEQYF.

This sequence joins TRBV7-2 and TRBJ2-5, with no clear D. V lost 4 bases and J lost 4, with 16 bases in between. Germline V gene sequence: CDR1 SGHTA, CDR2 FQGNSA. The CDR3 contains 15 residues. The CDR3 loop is CASSSSSRALETQYF. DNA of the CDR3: TGTGCCAGCAGCTCGTCTTCCCGAGCGCTAGAGACCCAGTACTTC.

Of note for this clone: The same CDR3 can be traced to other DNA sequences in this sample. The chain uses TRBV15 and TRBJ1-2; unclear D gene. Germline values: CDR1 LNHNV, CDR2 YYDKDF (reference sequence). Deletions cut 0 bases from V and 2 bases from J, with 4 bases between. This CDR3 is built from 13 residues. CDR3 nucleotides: TGTGCCACCAGCAGAGATAGGAACTATGGCTACACCTTC. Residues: CATSRDRNYGYTF.

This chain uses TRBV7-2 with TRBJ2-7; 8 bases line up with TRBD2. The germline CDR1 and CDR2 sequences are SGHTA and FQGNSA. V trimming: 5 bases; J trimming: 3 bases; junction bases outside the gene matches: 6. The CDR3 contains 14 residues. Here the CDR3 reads CASSQAGTSYEQYF. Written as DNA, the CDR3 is TGTGCCAGCAGCCAAGCCGGGACTAGCTACGAGCAGTACTTC.

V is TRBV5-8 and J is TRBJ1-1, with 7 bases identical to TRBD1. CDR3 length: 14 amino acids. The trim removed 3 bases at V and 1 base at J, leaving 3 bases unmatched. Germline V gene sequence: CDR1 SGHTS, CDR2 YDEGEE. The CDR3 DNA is TGTGCCAGCAGCTCCGGGACAGCGAACACTGAAGCTTTCTTT. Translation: CASSSGTANTEAFF.

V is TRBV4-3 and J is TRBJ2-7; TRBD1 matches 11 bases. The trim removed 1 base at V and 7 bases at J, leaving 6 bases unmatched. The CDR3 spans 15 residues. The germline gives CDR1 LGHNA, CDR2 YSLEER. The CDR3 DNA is TGCGCCAGCAGCCAAGTGGGACAGGGGGAAAGGGAGCAGTACTTC. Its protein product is CASSQVGQGEREQYF.

CDR3 coding DNA: TGCGCCAGCGAGAACCCACGGACCTCTGGAAACACCATATATTTT. It translates to CASENPRTSGNTIYF. The V and J genes are TRBV10-2 and TRBJ1-3; no firm D call. With 8 bases removed from V and 0 bases from J, the gap between germline ends came to 14 bases. Germline CDR1 is WSHSY and CDR2 is SAAADI. The CDR3 extends over 15 amino acids.

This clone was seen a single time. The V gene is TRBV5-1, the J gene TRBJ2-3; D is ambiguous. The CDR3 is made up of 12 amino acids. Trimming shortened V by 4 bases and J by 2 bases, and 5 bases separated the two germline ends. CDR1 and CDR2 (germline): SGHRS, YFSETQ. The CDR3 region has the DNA TGCGCCAGCAGCCAGACCACAGATACGCAGTATTTT. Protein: CASSQTTDTQYF.

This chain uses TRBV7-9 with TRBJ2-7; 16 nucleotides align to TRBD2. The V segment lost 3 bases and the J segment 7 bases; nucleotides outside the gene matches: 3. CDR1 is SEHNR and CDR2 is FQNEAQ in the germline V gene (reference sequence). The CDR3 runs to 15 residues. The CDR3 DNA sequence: TGTGCCAGCAGCTTGGGACTAGCGGGGGGGCAAGAGCAGTACTTC. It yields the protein CASSLGLAGGQEQYF.

The CDR3 region is CASSQDLAALLTDTQYF. The CDR3 region has the DNA TGCGCCAGCAGCCAAGATCTGGCGGCGCTCCTCACAGATACGCAGTATTTT. The chain uses TRBV4-1 and TRBJ2-3; no clear D. Germline CDR1 reads MGHRA; CDR2 reads YSYEKL. The CDR3 extends over 17 amino acids. V was cut by 0 bases and J by 2 bases, with 15 bases left in between.

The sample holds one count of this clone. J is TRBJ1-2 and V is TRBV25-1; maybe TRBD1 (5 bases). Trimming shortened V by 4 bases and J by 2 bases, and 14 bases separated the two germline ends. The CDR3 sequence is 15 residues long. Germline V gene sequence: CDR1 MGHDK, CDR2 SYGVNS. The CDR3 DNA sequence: TGTGCCAGCAGTGGGCAGGGTTCCTTAAACTATGGCTACACCTTC. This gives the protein CASSGQGSLNYGYTF.

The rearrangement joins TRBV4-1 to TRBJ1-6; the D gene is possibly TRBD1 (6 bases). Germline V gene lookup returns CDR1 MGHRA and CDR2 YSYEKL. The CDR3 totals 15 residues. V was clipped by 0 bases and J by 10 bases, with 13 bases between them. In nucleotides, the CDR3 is TGCGCCAGCAGCCAAGAGATCCAGGGGTGGTCACCCCTCCACTTT. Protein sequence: CASSQEIQGWSPLHF.

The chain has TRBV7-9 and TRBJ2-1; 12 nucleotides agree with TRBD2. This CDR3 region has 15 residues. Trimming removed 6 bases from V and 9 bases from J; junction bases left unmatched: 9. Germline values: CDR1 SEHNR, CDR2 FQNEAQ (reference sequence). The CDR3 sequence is CASSPGLAGLIEQFF. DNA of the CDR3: TGTGCCAGCAGTCCAGGACTAGCGGGACTCATTGAGCAGTTCTTC. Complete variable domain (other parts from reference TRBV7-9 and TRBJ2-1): DTGVSQNPRHKITKRGQNVTFRCDPISEHNRLYWYRQTLGQGPEFLTYFQNEAQLEKSRLLSDRFSAERPKGSFSTLEIQRTEQGDSAMYLCASSPGLAGLIEQFFGPGTRLTVL.